This record concerns one T cell receptor (beta chain) sequence. This clone was counted a single time. Its binding antigen is unknown. One base away there is no much larger clone; base qualities are not given. This record comes from a study of shared clonotypes between healthy human individuals (dated by TCRdb to the early 2020s). A note on the overall study: Three men and a couple of women, aged 18 to 49 years, made up the cohort. Per donor, three plates each were used for CD4 naive and CD4 memory, two for CD8 naive, and one for CD8 memory. To estimate repertoire size and how much clonotype sharing occurs between individuals, the study deeply sequenced the blood TCR repertoires of several healthy adults. To increase sequencing depth and limit assay-specific biases, different laboratories used diverse techniques to prepare libraries and sequence TCR repertoires. Leukapheresis yielded between about 0.8 and 9.5 billion PBMCs per donor. Beyond this particular receptor, the publication reports: Sampling was restricted to blood, and TCR repertoires in tissues likely differ from the TCR repertoires found in blood. Pairwise subsampling led to the expectation that sequencing depth would affect the degree of clonotype sharing among donors. Because the study included only a small number of donors, the genetic and exposure-history diversity represented was limited. Compared with non-shared clonotypes, clonotypes shared by all four sorted-subset donors had higher generation probabilities. Rarefaction of sorted-subset datasets indicated incomplete sequencing despite the large sequencing depth. Naive subsets generally had larger estimated clonotype richness than memory subsets did. When a handful of donors were compared, the shared fraction of clonotypes was around 4.6% for naive CD4, over 3% for naive CD8, 2.3% for memory CD4, and 0.35% to 0.5% for memory CD8.

CDR1 SQVTM and CDR2 ANQGSEA were looked up in the germline V gene. The CDR3 contains 15 residues, cysteine and phenylalanine counted. Only the CDR3 portion is preserved as DNA: 45 bases, with reading frame beginning at the first base. The germline ends are 18 bases apart after V is trimmed by 4 bases and J by 4 bases. The donors were healthy, HIV-negative adults with no recently reported acute infections or vaccinations. Every donor was a Caucasian adult living in Nashville, Tennessee, USA. CD4+ T cells were enriched by magnetic negative selection, after which naive cells were positively selected on CD45RA and the negative fraction was taken as the memory subset. Blood was collected by leukapheresis, and PBMCs were isolated by Ficoll-Histopaque density gradient centrifugation and then cryopreserved in liquid nitrogen vapor phase. Analytical flow cytometry was used to check the purity and quantity of each magnetically sorted T cell population. Genomic DNA was isolated from every sorted fraction and measured by UV absorbance on a Nanodrop 2000c.

TCR CDR3 regions were amplified from genomic DNA by multiplex PCR using the deep immunoSEQ assay. For each cell subset, the extracted genomic DNA was distributed evenly across all wells of several immunoSEQ 96-well plates, and each plate served as one replicate. For sorted subsets, each replicate PCR was loaded with approximately 0.2 ug genomic DNA, equivalent to about 30,000 T cell genomes. Purified libraries were measured with a Qubit 3.0 fluorometer, size-checked on a Bioanalyzer 2100, and measured again with the KAPA Library Quantification kit. Every immunoSEQ 96-well plate was sequenced on a dedicated single-read 150-cycle Illumina NextSeq 550 flow cell. Regarding the original processing steps: Because the immunoSEQ output held only junctional sequences and lacked quality scores, the filtering could not match the filtering applied to full-length reads. Sequences were annotated with PyIR, a Python wrapper for IgBLAST v1.9, using IMGT germline references to assign V/J genes and CDR3. Reads were removed for weak V/J assignments (E-value above 1e-6), missing CDR3, stop codons, out-of-frame junctions, or ambiguous translated residues. V3J clonotypes were defined by identical inferred V gene, J gene, and CDR3 amino acid sequence. To compute the percentage overlap between repertoires, the number of shared unique clonotypes was divided by the size of the smaller repertoire. RTK rarefaction, the Chao1 estimator, and Recon v2.1 estimates of unobserved clonotypes were used to assess repertoire richness. For all TCRbeta clonotypes obtained by the gDNA method from a few donors, generation probabilities were computed with OLGA. Not all clones reach the TCRdb copy of this immuneACCESS table, which keeps in-frame sequences only. Checked studies attribute under half of the gap to unresolved V genes and leave the rest unexplained. Clone size and V and J calls were adopted from that table, with D and trimming inferred from the DNA. This sample lists roughly 640,000 clones; 74% were detected once. About 1.8% of the sample is taken by the ten largest.

The receptor was derived from a woman in her twenties or thirties in good health. Rearrangement joined TRBV29-1 to TRBJ2-3; TRBD2 is a weak D gene call, 7 bases matching. Sequences were obtained from memory CD4+ T cells sorted from blood. Per the publication, the cell subset or site label means: CD45RA-negative fraction. The nucleotides are TGCAGCGTTGTCTTGTTGGGGGGGCCGTCAGATACGCAGTATTTT. Translation gives CSVVLLGGPSDTQYF.